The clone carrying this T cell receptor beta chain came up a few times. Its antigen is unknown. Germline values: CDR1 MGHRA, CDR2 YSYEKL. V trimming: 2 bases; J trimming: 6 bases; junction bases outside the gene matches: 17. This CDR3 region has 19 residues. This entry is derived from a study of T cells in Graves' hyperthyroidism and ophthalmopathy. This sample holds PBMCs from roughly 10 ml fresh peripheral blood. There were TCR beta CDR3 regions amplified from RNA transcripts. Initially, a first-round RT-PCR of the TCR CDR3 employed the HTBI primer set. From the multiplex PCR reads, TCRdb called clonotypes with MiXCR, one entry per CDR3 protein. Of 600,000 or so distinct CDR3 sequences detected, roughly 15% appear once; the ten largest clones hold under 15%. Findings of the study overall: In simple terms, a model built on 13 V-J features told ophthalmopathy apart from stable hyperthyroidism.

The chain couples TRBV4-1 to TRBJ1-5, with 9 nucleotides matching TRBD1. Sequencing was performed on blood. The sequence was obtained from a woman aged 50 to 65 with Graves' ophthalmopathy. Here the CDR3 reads CASSQLPGTGLKVGQPQHF. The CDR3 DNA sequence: TGCGCCAGCAGCCAACTACCTGGGACAGGGTTGAAGGTGGGTCAGCCCCAGCATTTT.